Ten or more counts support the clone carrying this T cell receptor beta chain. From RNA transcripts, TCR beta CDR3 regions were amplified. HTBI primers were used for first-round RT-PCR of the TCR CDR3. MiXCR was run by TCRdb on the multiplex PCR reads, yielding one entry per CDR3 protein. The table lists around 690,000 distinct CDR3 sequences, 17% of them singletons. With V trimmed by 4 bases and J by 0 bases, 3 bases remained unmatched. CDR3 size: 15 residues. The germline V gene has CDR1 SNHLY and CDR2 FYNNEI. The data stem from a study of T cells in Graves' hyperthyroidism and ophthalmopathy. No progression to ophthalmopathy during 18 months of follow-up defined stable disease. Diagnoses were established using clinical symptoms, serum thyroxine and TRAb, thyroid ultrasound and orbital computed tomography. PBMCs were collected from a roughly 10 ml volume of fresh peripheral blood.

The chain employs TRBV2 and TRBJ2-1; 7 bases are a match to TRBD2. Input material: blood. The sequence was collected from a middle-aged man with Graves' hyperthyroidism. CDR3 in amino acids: CASSARESSYNEQFF. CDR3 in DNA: TGTGCCAGCAGTGCGCGGGAGAGCTCCTACAATGAGCAGTTCTTC. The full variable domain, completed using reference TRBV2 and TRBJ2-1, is EPEVTQTPSHQVTQMGQEVILRCVPISNHLYFYWYRQILGQKVEFLVSFYNNEISEKSEIFDDQFSVERPDGSNFTLKIRSTKLEDSAMYFCASSARESSYNEQFFGPGTRLTVL.